Included here is one T cell receptor (beta chain) sequence, with context. All donors were Caucasian adults living in Nashville, Tennessee. The data originate from a study of shared clonotypes between healthy human individuals. For the study at large: Those who served as donors were a couple of women and a few men between the ages of 18 and 49. Every donor yielded three CD4 naive, three CD4 memory, two CD8 naive and one CD8 memory plate.

Clones were read by immunoSEQ multiplex PCR, and TCRdb kept only the in-frame ones, dropping some. The sample shows around 1 million clones, 70% to 85% of them seen only once. The specimen sequenced was memory CD4+ T cells sorted from blood. Documented subset: CD45RA-negative fraction. This sequence was found in a man between 18 and 29 years old in good health.

CDR3 amino acids: CASSLAGGGGTSSSYNSPLHF. DNA for the CDR3: TGCGCCAGCAGCTTGGCGGGTGGCGGAGGTACGTCAAGCTCCTATAATTCACCCCTCCACTTT. V usage is TRBV5-1 and J usage is TRBJ1-6; D gene ambiguous. Germline V gives CDR1 SGHRS, CDR2 YFSETQ. The CDR3 is 21 amino acids. Trimming took off 0 bases at V and 0 bases at J, with 22 bases between the two ends.